The next 10 T cell receptor beta chains were all read from a single sample in a study of chemoradiotherapy in HPV16-positive cancers. Sequencing used immunoSEQ multiplex PCR; TCRdb keeps in-frame clones, though not all of them. The sample has around 6,600 clones, 81% seen once; the top ten hold more than 6.5%. Sequencing used tumor tissue, obtained from a patient who underwent chemoradiotherapy. These receptor sequences come from a human donor with HPV-associated anogenital cancer.

This rearrangement joins TRBV7-6 to TRBJ2-3, with 8 bases that match TRBD2. The CDR3 runs to 16 residues. V was pared by 5 bases and J by 6 bases, with 13 bases of the junction left unmatched. CDR1 SGHVS and CDR2 FNYEAQ come from the germline V gene. The CDR3 reads CASSARLAGGWDTQYF. The CDR3, as DNA: TGTGCCAGCAGCGCCCGTCTGGCGGGAGGTTGGGATACGCAGTATTTT.

This chain joins TRBV6-5 and TRBJ2-2; D is perhaps TRBD1 (5 bases). Germline V gives CDR1 MNHEY, CDR2 SVGAGI. The CDR3 consists of 14 residues. V was shortened by 5 bases and J by 1 base, with 8 bases between the two germline ends. The CDR3: CASSGQGNTGELFF. The CDR3 region has the DNA TGTGCCAGCAGTGGCCAGGGGAACACCGGGGAGCTGTTTTTT.

The chain is built from TRBV4-1 and TRBJ2-2; D not resolved. The ends were cut back, 4 bases at V and 2 bases at J, with 14 bases in the middle. Germline CDR1 is MGHRA and CDR2 is YSYEKL. The CDR3 is 16 amino acids. The CDR3 coding sequence is TGCGCCAGCAGCCCCACCCAGGCATTCAACACCGGGGAGCTGTTTTTT. As protein: CASSPTQAFNTGELFF.

This clone has only one observation. V and J are TRBV18 and TRBJ1-2, with 7 positions matching TRBD1. Germline V gene sequence: CDR1 KGHSH, CDR2 LQKENI. The CDR3 has 16 amino acids. J was trimmed by 2 bases and V by 2 bases; bases with no gene match: 8. This CDR3 is CASSPERGRRNYGYTF. CDR3 in DNA: TGTGCCAGCTCACCAGAGAGGGGGCGGAGGAACTATGGCTACACCTTC. The full variable domain, rest sourced from reference TRBV18 and TRBJ1-2, is NAGVMQNPRHLVRRRGQEARLRCSPMKGHSHVYWYRQLPEEGLKFMVYLQKENIIDESGMPKERFSAEFPKEGPSILRIQQVVRGDSAAYFCASSPERGRRNYGYTFGSGTRLTVV.

The gene calls are TRBV6-5 and TRBJ1-2, with 7 bases lining up with TRBD1. V was pared by 5 bases and J by 6 bases, with 6 bases of the junction left unmatched. CDR1 is MNHEY, CDR2 SVGAGI, per germline. This CDR3 region has 13 residues. This CDR3 is CASSKTGDDGYTF. In nucleotides, the CDR3 is TGTGCCAGCAGTAAAACAGGGGACGATGGCTACACCTTC.

This clone was counted between two and nine times. V usage is TRBV28 and J usage is TRBJ2-7, with 12 bases aligning to TRBD2. Germline CDR1 MDHEN, CDR2 SYDVKM. V was clipped by 5 bases and J by 7 bases; unmatched bases: 15. This CDR3 comprises 17 residues. The DNA for the CDR3 is TGTGCCAGCAGTATCTCCACTAGCGGGAGGACTTATCGGGAGCAGTACTTC. Encoded protein: CASSISTSGRTYREQYF.

This clone was seen more than once but under ten times. CDR3 region: CASSLIGRGANGELFF. The CDR3 DNA sequence: TGTGCCAGCAGCTTAATCGGCAGGGGCGCCAACGGGGAGCTGTTTTTT. This sequence joins TRBV11-2 and TRBJ2-2; a weak D match, TRBD1 (6 bases). Germline CDR1 and CDR2: SGHAT and FQNNGV. CDR3 size: 16 residues. V was shortened by 2 bases and J by 7 bases, with 17 bases between the two germline ends.

This chain links TRBV2 with TRBJ1-4; D is undetermined. V dropped 1 base and J dropped 0 bases, with 6 bases sitting between them. Germline assignment: CDR1 SNHLY and CDR2 FYNNEI. The CDR3 has 15 amino acids. The CDR3 sequence: CASSEDRTTNEKLFF. The CDR3 region has the DNA TGTGCCAGCAGTGAAGATAGGACAACTAATGAAAAACTGTTTTTT.

This chain links TRBV6-5 with TRBJ1-2; D uncertain. Germline lookup yields CDR1 MNHEY and CDR2 SVGAGI. Trimming took 0 bases from V and 3 from J, leaving 5 bases between them. The CDR3 extends over 13 amino acids. The CDR3 sequence: CASSYSADYGYTF. The CDR3 DNA is TGTGCCAGCAGTTACTCAGCGGACTATGGCTACACCTTC.

This chain joins TRBV9 and TRBJ2-6, with D tentatively TRBD1 (6 bases). Germline V gene sequence: CDR1 SGDLS, CDR2 YYNGEE. With 4 bases removed from V and 4 bases from J, the gap between germline ends came to 12 bases. This CDR3 is 15 amino acids long. CDR3: CASSPGTLGANVLTF. For the CDR3, the DNA is TGTGCCAGCAGCCCCGGGACATTAGGGGCCAACGTCCTGACTTTC.